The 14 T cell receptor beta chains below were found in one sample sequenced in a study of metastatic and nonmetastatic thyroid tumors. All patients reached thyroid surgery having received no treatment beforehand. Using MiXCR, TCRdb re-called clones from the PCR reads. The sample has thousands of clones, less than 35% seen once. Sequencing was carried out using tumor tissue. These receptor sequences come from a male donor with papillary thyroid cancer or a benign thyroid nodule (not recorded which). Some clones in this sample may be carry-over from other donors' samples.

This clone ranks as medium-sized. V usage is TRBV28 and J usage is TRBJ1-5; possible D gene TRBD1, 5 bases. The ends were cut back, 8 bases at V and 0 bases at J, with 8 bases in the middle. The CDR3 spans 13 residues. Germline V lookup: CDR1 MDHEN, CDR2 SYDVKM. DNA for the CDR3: TGTGCCAGCGGGACGGGTAGCAATCAGCCCCAGCATTTT. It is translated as CASGTGSNQPQHF.

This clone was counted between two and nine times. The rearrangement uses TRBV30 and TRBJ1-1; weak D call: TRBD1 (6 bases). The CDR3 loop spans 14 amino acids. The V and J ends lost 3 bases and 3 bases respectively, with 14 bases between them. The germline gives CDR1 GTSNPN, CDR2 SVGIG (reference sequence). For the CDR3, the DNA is TGTGCCTGGAGCAAGGGGGTAGGTTACACTGAAGCTTTCTTT. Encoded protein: CAWSKGVGYTEAFF. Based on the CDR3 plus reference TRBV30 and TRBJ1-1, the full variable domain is SQTIHQWPATLVQPVGSPLSLECTVEGTSNPNLYWYRQAAGRGLQLLFYSVGIGQISSEVPQNLSASRPQDRQFILSSKKLLLSDSGFYLCAWSKGVGYTEAFFGQGTRLTVV.

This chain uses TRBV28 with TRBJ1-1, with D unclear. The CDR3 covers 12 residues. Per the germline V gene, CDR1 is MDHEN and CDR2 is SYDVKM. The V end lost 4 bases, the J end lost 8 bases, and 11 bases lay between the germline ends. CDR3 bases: TGTGCCAGCAGTTCCACCAGGCGGGAAGCTTTCTTT. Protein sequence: CASSSTRREAFF.

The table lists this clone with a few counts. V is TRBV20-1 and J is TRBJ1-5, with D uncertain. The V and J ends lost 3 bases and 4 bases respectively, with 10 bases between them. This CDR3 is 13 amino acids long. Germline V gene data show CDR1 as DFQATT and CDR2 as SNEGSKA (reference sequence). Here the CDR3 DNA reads TGCAGTGCTAGCGAGAGGATTAATCAGCCCCAGCATTTT. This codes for CSASERINQPQHF.

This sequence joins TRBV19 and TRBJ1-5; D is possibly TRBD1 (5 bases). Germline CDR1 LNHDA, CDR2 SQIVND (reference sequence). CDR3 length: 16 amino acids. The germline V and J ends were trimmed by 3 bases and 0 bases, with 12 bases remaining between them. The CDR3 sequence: CASSIMRQYSNQPQHF. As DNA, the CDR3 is TGTGCCAGTAGTATTATGAGACAGTATAGCAATCAGCCCCAGCATTTT.

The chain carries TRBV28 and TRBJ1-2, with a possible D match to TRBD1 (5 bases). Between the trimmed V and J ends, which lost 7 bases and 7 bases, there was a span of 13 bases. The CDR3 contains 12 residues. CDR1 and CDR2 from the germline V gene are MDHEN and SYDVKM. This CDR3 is CASTYGGSGYTF. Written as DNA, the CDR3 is TGTGCCAGCACCTATGGGGGGAGTGGCTACACCTTC.

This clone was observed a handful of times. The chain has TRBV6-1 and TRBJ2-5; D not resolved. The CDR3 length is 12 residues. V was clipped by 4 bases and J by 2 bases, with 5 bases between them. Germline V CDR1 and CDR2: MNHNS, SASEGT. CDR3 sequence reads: CASSVQQETQYF. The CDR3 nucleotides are TGTGCCAGCAGTGTTCAGCAAGAGACCCAGTACTTC.

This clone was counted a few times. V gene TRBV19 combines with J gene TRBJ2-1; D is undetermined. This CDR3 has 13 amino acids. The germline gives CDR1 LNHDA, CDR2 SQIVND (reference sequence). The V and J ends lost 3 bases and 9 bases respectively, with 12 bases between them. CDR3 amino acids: CASSIVPGGEQFF. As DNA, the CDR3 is TGTGCCAGTAGTATCGTCCCTGGTGGTGAGCAGTTCTTC. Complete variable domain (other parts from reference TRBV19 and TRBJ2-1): DGGITQSPKYLFRKEGQNVTLSCEQNLNHDAMYWYRQDPGQGLRLIYYSQIVNDFQKGDIAEGYSVSREKKESFPLTVTSAQKNPTAFYLCASSIVPGGEQFFGPGTRLTVL.

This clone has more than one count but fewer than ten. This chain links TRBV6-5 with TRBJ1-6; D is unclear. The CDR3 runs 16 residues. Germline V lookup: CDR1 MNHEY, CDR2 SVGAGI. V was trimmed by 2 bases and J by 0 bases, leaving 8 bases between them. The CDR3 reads CASSYTSSSYNSPLHF. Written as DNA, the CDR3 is TGTGCCAGCAGTTACACCAGCAGCTCCTATAATTCACCCCTCCACTTT.

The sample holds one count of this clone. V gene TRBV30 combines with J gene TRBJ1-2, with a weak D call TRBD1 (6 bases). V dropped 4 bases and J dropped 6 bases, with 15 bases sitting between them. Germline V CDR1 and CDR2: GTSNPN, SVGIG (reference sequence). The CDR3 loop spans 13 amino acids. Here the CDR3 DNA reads TGTGCCTGGAAGGGCTCAGGGGTCGATGGCTACACCTTC. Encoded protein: CAWKGSGVDGYTF.

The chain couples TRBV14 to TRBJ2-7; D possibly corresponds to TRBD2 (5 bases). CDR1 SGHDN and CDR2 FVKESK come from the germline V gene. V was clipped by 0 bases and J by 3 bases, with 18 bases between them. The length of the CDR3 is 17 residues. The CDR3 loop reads CASSQDYRERRNYEQYF. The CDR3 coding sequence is TGTGCCAGCAGCCAAGATTACCGGGAACGCAGGAACTACGAGCAGTACTTC.

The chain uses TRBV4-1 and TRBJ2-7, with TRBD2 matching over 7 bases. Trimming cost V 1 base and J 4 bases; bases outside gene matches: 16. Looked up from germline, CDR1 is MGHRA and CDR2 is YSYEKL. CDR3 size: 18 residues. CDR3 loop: CASSQVIPSGGNGYEQYF. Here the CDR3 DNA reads TGCGCCAGCAGCCAAGTAATTCCTAGCGGTGGGAACGGGTACGAGCAGTACTTC.

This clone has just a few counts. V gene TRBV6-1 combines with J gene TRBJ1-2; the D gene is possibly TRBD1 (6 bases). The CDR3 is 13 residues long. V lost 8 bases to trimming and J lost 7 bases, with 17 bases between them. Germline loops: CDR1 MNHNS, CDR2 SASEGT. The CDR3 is CASGLDSGAGYTF. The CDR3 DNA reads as TGTGCCAGCGGGCTGGACAGTGGGGCTGGCTACACCTTC.

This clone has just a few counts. The CDR3 here is CASSVTGRTDSGNTIYF. As DNA, the CDR3 is TGTGCCAGCAGTGTCACCGGGAGAACAGATTCTGGAAACACCATATATTTT. J is TRBJ1-3 and V is TRBV25-1; D is uncertain. The CDR3 spans 17 residues. V was cut by 4 bases and J by 1 base, with 17 bases left in between. Germline CDR1 reads MGHDK; CDR2 reads SYGVNS.